This is a list of T cell receptor beta chains from one sample in a study of blood T cell repertoires in COVID-19. TCRdb keeps only in-frame clones here, not all; method: immunoSEQ multiplex PCR. Among some 56,000 clones listed, more than 70% were seen once. The sequencing sample was made of peripheral blood. The receptors derive from a man aged 60 to 75 with acute or convalescent COVID-19. CDR3s include the opening cysteine and the closing phenylalanine or tryptophan. The D gene is left open where the match is weak. Not all rows give a size; the values are once, few, many and, for expanded clones, a class.

abundance	d_gene	v_gene	j_gene	len	CDR3aa	CDR3nt
NA	NA	TRBV28	TRBJ2-6	17	CATKGEGLPSGANVLTF	TGTGCCACCAAGGGGGAGGGTTTACCCTCTGGGGCCAACGTCCTGACTTTC
NA	TRBD2	TRBV6-1	TRBJ2-1	14	CASSVAGGPNEQFF	TGTGCCAGCAGTGTAGCGGGGGGGCCCAATGAGCAGTTCTTC
NA	NA	TRBV6-5	TRBJ1-2	14	CASSPRDNLQGYTF	TGTGCCAGCAGTCCCCGGGACAATCTGCAGGGCTACACCTTC
NA	NA	TRBV7-9	TRBJ1-4	14	CASSFYEANEKLFF	TGTGCCAGCAGCTTTTATGAAGCGAATGAAAAACTGTTTTTT
NA	TRBD1	TRBV18	TRBJ1-4	13	CASFRGTGEKLFF	TGTGCCAGCTTCAGGGGGACAGGTGAAAAACTGTTTTTT
NA	NA	TRBV6-5	TRBJ2-4	14	CASSHEGDENIQYF	TGTGCCAGCAGTCACGAAGGGGATGAAAACATTCAGTACTTC
NA	TRBD2	TRBV27	TRBJ2-5	15	CASSLTSGGYETQYF	TGTGCCAGCAGTTTAACTAGCGGGGGTTATGAGACCCAGTACTTC
NA	TRBD1	TRBV28	TRBJ1-6	16	CASSLWGQVQNSPLHF	TGTGCCAGCAGTTTGTGGGGACAGGTTCAAAATTCACCCCTCCACTTT
NA	NA	TRBV12-5	TRBJ2-1	16	CASGTRGYVSYNEQFF	TGTGCTAGTGGCACCCGGGGGTATGTCTCCTACAATGAGCAGTTCTTC
NA	NA	TRBV5-4	TRBJ2-5	16	CASSWGQHTVQETQYF	TGTGCCAGCAGCTGGGGGCAGCACACCGTCCAAGAGACCCAGTACTTC
few	NA	TRBV15	TRBJ1-5	16	CATSRDRAGGGQPQHF	TGTGCCACCAGCAGAGATCGGGCGGGGGGCGGCCAGCCCCAGCATTTT
NA	NA	TRBV5-1	TRBJ2-5	11	CASSLAMRQYF	TGCGCCAGCAGCTTGGCCATGCGCCAGTACTTC
NA	NA	TRBV2	TRBJ1-1	12	CASSSGPGGAFF	TGTGCCAGCAGCTCCGGGCCCGGAGGGGCTTTCTTT
once	TRBD2	TRBV5-6	TRBJ2-3	19	CASSLGLAGARLRRDTQYF	TGTGCCAGCAGCCTTGGACTAGCGGGGGCCCGCCTTCGTAGAGATACGCAGTATTTT
few	TRBD1	TRBV7-9	TRBJ2-7	15	CASSSRDRSSYEQYF	TGTGCCAGCAGCTCCCGGGACAGGAGCTCCTACGAGCAGTACTTC
NA	NA	TRBV9	TRBJ2-3	16	CASSPLPGSSTDTQYF	TGTGCCAGCAGCCCACTCCCGGGGTCTAGCACAGATACGCAGTATTTT
once	TRBD2	TRBV7-9	TRBJ2-3	12	CASGLAGGLGYF	TGTGCCAGCGGGCTAGCGGGGGGATTAGGGTATTTT
NA	TRBD1	TRBV7-2	TRBJ2-7	16	CASSLAPGTGAYEQYF	TGTGCCAGCAGCTTAGCCCCCGGGACAGGGGCCTACGAGCAGTACTTC
few	TRBD2	TRBV19	TRBJ2-5	16	CASSKRLAGGQETQYF	TGTGCCAGTAGTAAAAGACTAGCGGGGGGGCAAGAGACCCAGTACTTC
NA	TRBD2	TRBV19	TRBJ2-3	16	CASSQTSGGLADTQYF	TGTGCCAGTAGTCAGACTAGCGGGGGGCTAGCAGATACGCAGTATTTT
once	NA	TRBV3-1/TRBV3-2	TRBJ2-7	11	CASSYSYEQYF	TGTGCCAGCAGCTACTCCTACGAGCAGTACTTC
once	NA	TRBV5-3	TRBJ1-6	20	CARSLAELRDVVLDNSPLHF	TGTGCCAGAAGCTTGGCCGAGTTGAGGGATGTGGTCTTGGATAATTCACCCCTCCACTTT